This TCR beta chain derives from a study of blood T cells in healthy people across ages. A second 7 to 11 cycle PCR used barcoded and J-beta primers. TCRdb redid the calling of the 5' RACE reads with MiXCR, one entry per CDR3 protein. The sample consists of over a million distinct CDR3 sequences, approximately 43% of them appearing once. As concerns this clonotype: What it binds is not known.

Germline loops: CDR1 SGHTA, CDR2 FQGNSA. CDR3 size: 15 residues. V lost 1 base and J lost 9; bases outside the gene matches: 6. Findings of the study overall: The diversity estimates, figures obtained from one million T cells, were considered underestimates. Both higher diversity and more naive CD4+ cells marked long-lived donors when set against aged donors.

This receptor was taken from a woman in her late teens or twenties in good health. V and J are TRBV7-2 and TRBJ1-6; 7 bases line up with TRBD1. The sample was blood. The CDR3 is CASSLDGGGGSPLHF. DNA of the CDR3: TGTGCCAGCAGCTTAGACGGAGGGGGCGGTTCACCCCTCCACTTT. The full variable domain, in which reference TRBV7-2 and TRBJ1-6 provide the parts outside the CDR3, is GAGVSQSPSNKVTEKGKDVELRCDPISGHTALYWYRQSLGQGLEFLIYFQGNSAPDKSGLPSDRFSAERTGGSVSTLTIQRTQQEDSAVYLCASSLDGGGGSPLHFGNGTRLTVT.